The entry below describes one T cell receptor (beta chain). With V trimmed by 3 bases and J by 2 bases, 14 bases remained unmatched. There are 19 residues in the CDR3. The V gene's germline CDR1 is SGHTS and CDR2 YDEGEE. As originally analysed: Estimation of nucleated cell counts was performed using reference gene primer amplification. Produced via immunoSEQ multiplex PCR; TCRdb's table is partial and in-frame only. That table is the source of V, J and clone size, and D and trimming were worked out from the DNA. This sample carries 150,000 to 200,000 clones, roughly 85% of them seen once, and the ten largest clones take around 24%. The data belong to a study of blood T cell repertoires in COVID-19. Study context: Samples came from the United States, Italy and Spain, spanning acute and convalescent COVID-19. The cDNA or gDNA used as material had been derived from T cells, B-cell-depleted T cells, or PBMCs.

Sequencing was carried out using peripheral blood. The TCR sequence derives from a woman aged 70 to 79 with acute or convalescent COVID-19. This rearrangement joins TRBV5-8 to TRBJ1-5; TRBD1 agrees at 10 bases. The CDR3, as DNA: TGTGCCAGCAGCTCCGAAAGAGAAACCGGGACAGGGGGCAATCAGCCCCAGCATTTT. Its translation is CASSSERETGTGGNQPQHF.